The TCR beta chain described here comes from a study of beta chain features in type 1 diabetes. Findings of the study overall: Patients with Type 1 diabetes showed moderately but significantly shorter TCRB CDR3s in all four CD4+ subsets.

This clone was found a few times. Its antigen is as yet unknown. Of the isolated RNA, all was reverse transcribed, and so the sequenced material was expressed TCRB transcripts. Assay used: immunoSEQ multiplex PCR; TCRdb lists only in-frame clones, some missing. The data contain about 400,000 clones, roughly 13% of them singletons. About 110 mL of blood, on average, came from one heparinised draw per donor. From germline, CDR1 is KGHSH and CDR2 LQKENI. Trimming removed 3 bases at V and 5 bases at J, with 11 bases between. The CDR3 contains 14 residues. This TCR was recovered from a woman aged 18-29 years with type 1 diabetes. Sequencing was done on a sample of naive CD4+ T cells from blood. The J gene is TRBJ1-5, the V gene TRBV18, with D maybe TRBD1 (5 bases). CDR3 nucleotides: TGTGCCAGCTCACCCGACAGACAGTATCAGCCCCAGCATTTT. Its protein is CASSPDRQYQPQHF. Supplemented by reference TRBV18 and TRBJ1-5, the full variable domain reads NAGVMQNPRHLVRRRGQEARLRCSPMKGHSHVYWYRQLPEEGLKFMVYLQKENIIDESGMPKERFSAEFPKEGPSILRIQQVVRGDSAAYFCASSPDRQYQPQHFGDGTRLSIL.